This T cell receptor beta chain appears in the sequencing data of a study of T cells in Graves' hyperthyroidism and ophthalmopathy. Regarding the study as a whole: Ophthalmopathy got predicted by the model a median approximately 6 months before its onset. The blood repertoire included most of the expanded thyroid clonotypes above 0.001. A model using 13 V-J features told ophthalmopathy apart from stable hyperthyroidism.

What was amplified from RNA transcripts were TCR beta CDR3 regions. The HTBI set primed first-round TCR CDR3 RT-PCR. TCRdb redid the calling of the multiplex PCR reads with MiXCR, one entry per CDR3 protein. The sample records approximately 430,000 distinct CDR3 sequences, less than 20% being singletons. Concerning this clonotype: Its antigen is not known.

Not enrolled were patients with uncontrolled infection, other autoimmune disease, pregnancy or lactation. Germline lookup yields CDR1 LGHNA and CDR2 YSLEER. The V segment lost 0 bases and the J segment 6 bases; nucleotides outside the gene matches: 8. The CDR3 is 16 residues long. The specimen was blood. V and J are TRBV4-3 and TRBJ2-7, with 10 bases identical to TRBD2. The source of this sequence is a woman younger than 30 with Graves' hyperthyroidism. CDR3 amino acids: CASSQDRSGGASEQYF. CDR3 in DNA: TGCGCCAGCAGCCAAGATCGGAGCGGGGGGGCGAGCGAGCAGTACTTC.